The 13 T cell receptor beta chains presented below share a single source sample, sequenced in a study of T-cell memory formation after mild COVID-19. TCRdb independently ran MiXCR on the 5' RACE reads; one entry per CDR3 protein. The sample records a few hundred thousand distinct CDR3 sequences, approximately 16% being singletons. Sequenced material: PBMCs or a T cell subset sorted from them (not recorded which). The receptors here all came from a man younger than 35 who had mild COVID-19 (a few samples of this study predate the infection). Cell type and time point are not known.

This clonotype was seen a few times. The V and J genes are TRBV6-6 and TRBJ1-6; D may be TRBD1 (5 bases). Germline CDR1 and CDR2: MNHNY and SVGAGI (reference sequence). The V end was cut by 2 bases, the J end by 11 bases, with 16 bases between. The CDR3 totals 15 residues. This chain's CDR3 is CASSYTGQGITPLHF. The CDR3 coding sequence is TGTGCCAGCAGTTACACGGGGCAGGGAATCACACCCCTCCACTTT.

In its sample, this clonotype was seen many times. The J gene is TRBJ2-3, the V gene TRBV24-1; the D gene is possibly TRBD2 (5 bases). V lost 1 base, J lost 4 bases, and 14 bases lay in between. The germline V gene encodes CDR1 KGHDR and CDR2 SFDVKD. The CDR3 runs 16 residues. CDR3 sequence reads: CATSDLRQAGADTQYF. As DNA, the CDR3 is TGTGCCACCAGTGATTTACGGCAGGCCGGGGCAGATACGCAGTATTTT.

V gene TRBV27 combines with J gene TRBJ1-2; no clear D gene. CDR1 is MNHEY and CDR2 is SMNVEV in the germline V gene (reference sequence). V was trimmed by 4 bases and J by 8 bases, leaving 11 bases between them. The CDR3 consists of 12 residues. The CDR3 spells CASSSRGGGYTF. The CDR3 DNA reads as TGTGCCAGCAGTTCACGGGGAGGGGGCTACACCTTC.

This rearrangement joins TRBV18 to TRBJ2-7; D possibly uses TRBD1 or TRBD2 (5 bases each). Trimming removed 5 bases from V and 4 bases from J, with 15 bases in between. The length of the CDR3 is 14 residues. The germline V gene encodes CDR1 KGHSH and CDR2 LQKENI. CDR3 bases: TGTGCCAGCTCAGAGGCAGGGACGGGATACGAGCAGTACGTC. It is translated as CASSEAGTGYEQYV.

The chain carries TRBV6-1 and TRBJ1-6; 10 positions match TRBD1. Looked up from germline, CDR1 is MNHNS and CDR2 is SASEGT. Trimming cost V 5 bases and J 10 bases; bases outside gene matches: 8. This CDR3 has 15 amino acids. The CDR3 nucleotides read TGTGCCAGCAGTCTCACGGGGACAGGGGAATCACCCCTCCACTTT. Amino acids: CASSLTGTGESPLHF.

V gene TRBV5-1 combines with J gene TRBJ1-6; D is uncertain. CDR3 size: 17 residues. The germline V gene has CDR1 SGHRS and CDR2 YFSETQ. V was pared by 5 bases and J by 0 bases, with 15 bases between. CDR3 in DNA: TGCGCCAGCAGGTATGGGCTGGGCGGCTCCTATAATTCACCCCTCCACTTT. This codes for CASRYGLGGSYNSPLHF.

This clonotype was seen just once. CDR3 sequence reads: CASSSTPSPTDTQYF. The CDR3 DNA sequence: TGTGCCAGTAGTTCGACCCCTAGTCCCACAGATACGCAGTATTTT. The chain links TRBV19 to TRBJ2-3; D is uncertain. Germline CDR1 reads LNHDA; CDR2 reads SQIVND (reference sequence). The CDR3 loop spans 15 amino acids. V dropped 5 bases and J dropped 2 bases, with 14 bases sitting between them.

This clonotype was recorded a few times. The CDR3 protein is CASSHPGTGNTEAFF. The CDR3 region has the DNA TGCGCCAGCAGCCACCCCGGAACAGGGAACACTGAAGCTTTCTTT. This chain uses TRBV4-3 with TRBJ1-1, with a possible D match to TRBD1 (5 bases). Germline V gene data show CDR1 as LGHNA and CDR2 as YSLEER. The CDR3 loop spans 15 amino acids. The V end was cut by 3 bases, the J end by 1 base, with 12 bases between.

This clonotype was seen only a few times. This chain uses TRBV5-1 with TRBJ2-7; 8 bases line up with TRBD2. Germline values: CDR1 SGHRS, CDR2 YFSETQ. The CDR3 length is 15 residues. V shed 4 bases, J shed 3 bases, and the junction held 9 bases outside the gene matches. The CDR3 sequence is CASSVTSGPNYEQYF. The CDR3 bases are TGCGCCAGCAGCGTTACTAGCGGCCCCAACTACGAGCAGTACTTC. Full variable domain (rest looked up from reference TRBV5-1 and TRBJ2-7): KAGVTQTPRYLIKTRGQQVTLSCSPISGHRSVSWYQQTPGQGLQFLFEYFSETQRNKGNFPGRFSGRQFSNSRSEMNVSTLELGDSALYLCASSVTSGPNYEQYFGPGTRLTVT.

V usage is TRBV5-6 and J usage is TRBJ2-5, with TRBD1 as a possible D gene (7 bases). Trimming took 4 bases from V and 7 from J, leaving 14 bases between them. Germline V gives CDR1 SGHDT, CDR2 YYEEEE. CDR3 length: 13 residues. The CDR3 reads CASSPGGMGTQYF. The CDR3 DNA reads as TGTGCCAGCAGCCCAGGGGGGATGGGGACCCAGTACTTC.

This clonotype has ten or more counts. At one end the junction does not follow the germline gene, possibly because of a read error. J is TRBJ1-2 and V is TRBV7-2; 7 bases are a match to TRBD1. CDR1 SGHTA and CDR2 FQGNSA come from the germline V gene. The CDR3 sequence is 12 residues long. CDR3 region: CASSYSRDREKF. The CDR3 bases are TGTGCCAGCAGTTACTCCCGGGACAGAGAAAAATTC. The whole variable domain, remainder taken from reference TRBV7-2 and TRBJ1-2, is GAGVSQSPSNKVTEKGKDVELRCDPISGHTALYWYRQSLGQGLEFLIYFQGNSAPDKSGLPSDRFSAERTGGSVSTLTIQRTQQEDSAVYLCASSYSRDREKFGSGTRLTVV.

The genes are TRBV29-1 and TRBJ2-2; tentatively, D is TRBD1 (5 bases). This CDR3 region has 13 residues. Trimming took off 3 bases at V and 0 bases at J, with 5 bases between the two ends. Germline V gives CDR1 SQVTM, CDR2 ANQGSEA. The CDR3 bases are TGCAGCGTTGACAGGGCGAACACCGGGGAGCTGTTTTTT. Translating it yields CSVDRANTGELFF.

In its sample, this clonotype was seen a few times. This chain joins TRBV5-1 and TRBJ1-4, with no clear D. V lost 3 bases, J lost 8 bases, and 17 bases lay in between. The CDR3 is 15 residues long. Looked up from germline, CDR1 is SGHRS and CDR2 is YFSETQ. The CDR3 sequence is CASSSEGGNREKLFF. The CDR3 DNA follows: TGCGCCAGCAGCTCGGAGGGCGGTAATAGGGAAAAACTGTTTTTT.